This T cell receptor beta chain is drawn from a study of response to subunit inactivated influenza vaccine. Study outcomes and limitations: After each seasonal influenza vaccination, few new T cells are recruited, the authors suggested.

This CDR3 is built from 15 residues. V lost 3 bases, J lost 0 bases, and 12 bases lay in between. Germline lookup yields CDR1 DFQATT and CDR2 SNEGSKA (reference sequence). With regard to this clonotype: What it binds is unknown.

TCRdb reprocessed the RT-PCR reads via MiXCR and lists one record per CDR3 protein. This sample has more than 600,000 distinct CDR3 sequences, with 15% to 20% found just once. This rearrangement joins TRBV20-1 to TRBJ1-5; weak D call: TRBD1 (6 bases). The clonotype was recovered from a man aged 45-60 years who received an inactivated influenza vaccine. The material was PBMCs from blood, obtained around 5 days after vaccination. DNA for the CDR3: TGCAGTGCTAGGGATACGGGACATAGCAATCAGCCCCAGCATTTT. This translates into CSARDTGHSNQPQHF.